The 20 T cell receptor beta chains below all came from one sample that was sequenced in a study of shared clonotypes between healthy human individuals. Clones were read by immunoSEQ multiplex PCR, and TCRdb kept only the in-frame ones, dropping some. Of hundreds of thousands of clones in the sample, around 76% were seen once. Specimen: PBMCs. These receptors were taken from a middle-aged woman in good health. Some clones in this sample may be carry-over from other donors' samples.

This clone was recorded only once. The V gene is TRBV5-1, the J gene TRBJ2-1, with no clear D. Germline CDR1 is SGHRS and CDR2 is YFSETQ. The CDR3 consists of 14 residues. V shed 0 bases and J shed 8 bases, with 12 bases lying between them. The CDR3 reads CASSLGATRDEQFF. The CDR3, as DNA: TGCGCCAGCAGCTTGGGAGCCACCCGGGATGAGCAGTTCTTC.

V usage is TRBV28 and J usage is TRBJ2-7, with D perhaps TRBD2 (6 bases). Germline assignment: CDR1 MDHEN and CDR2 SYDVKM. V lost 5 bases, J lost 7 bases, and 21 bases lay in between. The CDR3 has 15 amino acids. CDR3 DNA: TGTGCCAGCAGTCTCCGACCGGGACTCCTTCCAGAGCAGTACTTC. Translated, it gives CASSLRPGLLPEQYF.

This clone has only a few counts. Other nucleotide sequences from this sample produce the same CDR3. V gene TRBV28 combines with J gene TRBJ2-7; 7 nucleotides line up with TRBD2. The CDR3 is 14 amino acids. Losses at the gene ends were 3 bases for V and 4 bases for J; bases not matched to a gene: 6. CDR1 MDHEN and CDR2 SYDVKM come from the germline V gene. The CDR3 here is CASSFLRETYEQYF. As DNA, the CDR3 is TGTGCCAGCAGTTTTTTGCGGGAGACGTACGAGCAGTACTTC.

This clone has just one count. The chain recombines TRBV6-5 with TRBJ1-2, with a weak D call TRBD1 (5 bases). The CDR3 runs 16 residues. V shed 2 bases and J shed 6 bases, with 19 bases lying between them. Germline lookup yields CDR1 MNHEY and CDR2 SVGAGI. The CDR3 sequence is CASSYTKTRVFNGYTF. The CDR3 DNA reads as TGTGCCAGCAGTTACACAAAGACCAGGGTATTTAATGGCTACACCTTC.

This clone has just one count. The chain combines TRBV9 with TRBJ2-1, with a weak D call TRBD2 (6 bases). Trimming shortened V by 0 bases and J by 12 bases, and 16 bases separated the two germline ends. The length of the CDR3 is 14 residues. Looked up from germline, CDR1 is SGDLS and CDR2 is YYNGEE. The CDR3 protein is CASSVATGPGGQFF. CDR3 DNA: TGTGCCAGCAGCGTAGCTACTGGGCCCGGGGGGCAGTTCTTC.

This clone was seen a handful of times. The rearrangement uses TRBV6-5 and TRBJ1-1; D perhaps matches TRBD1 (6 bases). This CDR3 has 13 residues. The germline CDR1 and CDR2 sequences are MNHEY and SVGAGI. V was trimmed by 6 bases and J by 8 bases, leaving 16 bases between them. Here the CDR3 reads CASSDPLGGEAFF. The CDR3 DNA follows: TGTGCCAGCAGCGATCCCCTAGGGGGGGAAGCTTTCTTT.

V and J are TRBV5-1 and TRBJ1-2, with D unclear. The ends were cut back, 0 bases at V and 6 bases at J, with 18 bases in the middle. The CDR3 extends over 16 amino acids. CDR1 and CDR2 from the germline V gene are SGHRS and YFSETQ. As DNA, the CDR3 is TGCGCCAGCAGCTTGGACGGACTCTCTTTCTCTCATGGCTACACCTTC. Protein: CASSLDGLSFSHGYTF.

A remark on this clone: The conserved final phenylalanine or tryptophan is absent from the CDR3, which likely points to a read error. The chain links TRBV7-2 to TRBJ2-7, with D hard to call. The CDR3 is 14 amino acids. Trimming stripped 6 bases from V and 3 bases from J, with 15 bases between. The germline V gene encodes CDR1 SGHTA and CDR2 FQGNSA. CDR3 coding DNA: TGTGCCAGCAGTTTCGAGGTTTTGGGCTACGAGCAGTACCTC. Protein product: CASSFEVLGYEQYL.

The V gene is TRBV11-3, the J gene TRBJ1-3, with TRBD1 matching over 7 bases. With 5 bases clipped from V and 4 bases from J, the junction kept 5 bases outside the gene matches. The length of the CDR3 is 14 residues. The germline gives CDR1 SGHNT, CDR2 YENEEA. CDR3 DNA: TGTGCCAGCAGCCGCGGGACAGTAGGAAACACCATATATTTT. Its translation: CASSRGTVGNTIYF.

The J gene is TRBJ2-3, the V gene TRBV10-2; 14 bases line up with TRBD2. The CDR3 length is 19 residues. Per the germline V gene, CDR1 is WSHSY and CDR2 is SAAADI. Germline trimming cut 5 bases from V and 3 bases from J; bases unmatched to any gene: 13. In DNA form, the CDR3 reads TGCGCCAGCAGTCCCGGGACTAGCGGGAGAAGTGCGGCAACAGATACGCAGTATTTT. Its translation is CASSPGTSGRSAATDTQYF.

This clone was detected once. CDR3 protein: CASSYGPGVGPLHF. The CDR3 coding sequence is TGTGCCAGCAGCTACGGGCCAGGGGTTGGACCCCTCCACTTT. This chain links TRBV7-9 with TRBJ1-6; D possibly corresponds to TRBD1 (6 bases). CDR3 length equals 14 residues. Germline lookup yields CDR1 SEHNR and CDR2 FQNEAQ (reference sequence). Between the trimmed V and J ends, which lost 4 bases and 12 bases, there was a span of 16 bases.

The chain combines TRBV5-4 with TRBJ2-7; tentatively, D is TRBD1 (6 bases). Germline V CDR1 and CDR2: SGHNT, YYREEE (reference sequence). V was pared by 4 bases and J by 3 bases, with 11 bases between. The CDR3 extends over 13 amino acids. CDR3 bases: TGTGCCAGCAGCAGGGACAACTACTACGAGCAGTACTTC. Amino acid sequence: CASSRDNYYEQYF.

The rearrangement joins TRBV28 to TRBJ1-6; 7 bases are a match to TRBD1. Trimming removed 5 bases from V and 13 bases from J; junction bases left unmatched: 8. The CDR3 extends over 13 amino acids. Germline V lookup: CDR1 MDHEN, CDR2 SYDVKM. CDR3: CASSTRQGKPLHF. DNA of the CDR3: TGTGCCAGCAGTACCAGACAGGGAAAGCCCCTCCACTTT. Full variable domain (rest looked up from reference TRBV28 and TRBJ1-6): DVKVTQSSRYLVKRTGEKVFLECVQDMDHENMFWYRQDPGLGLRLIYFSYDVKMKEKGDIPEGYSVSREKKERFSLILESASTNQTSMYLCASSTRQGKPLHFGNGTRLTVT.

The CDR3 spells CACNMYTEAFF. The CDR3 DNA reads TGTGCCTGTAACATGTACACTGAAGCTTTCTTT. V and J are TRBV7-2 and TRBJ1-1; D unresolved. Trimming stripped 11 bases from V and 3 bases from J, with 10 bases between. This CDR3 contains 11 residues. The germline gives CDR1 SGHTA, CDR2 FQGNSA.

CDR3 sequence: CASSLAGQSYEQYF. DNA of the CDR3: TGCGCCAGCAGCTTGGCGGGCCAATCCTACGAGCAGTACTTC. The rearrangement joins TRBV5-1 to TRBJ2-7; D gene ambiguous. The V end lost 0 bases, the J end lost 1 base, and 8 bases lay between the germline ends. There are 14 residues in the CDR3. The germline V gene encodes CDR1 SGHRS and CDR2 YFSETQ.

Worth noting for this clone: A far larger clone is only one base removed, so a read error is likely. Other nucleotide sequences from this sample produce the same CDR3. The chain is built from TRBV30 and TRBJ2-7; tentative D call: TRBD2 (5 bases). V dropped 3 bases and J dropped 6 bases, with 18 bases sitting between them. Germline CDR1 GTSNPN, CDR2 SVGIG (reference sequence). This CDR3 has 14 residues. The CDR3 DNA is TGTGCCTGGAGGCCCTGGCGTGAGGGCCGCGAGCAGTACTTC. Translated: CAWRPWREGREQYF.

The chain employs TRBV5-5 and TRBJ2-4; D is perhaps TRBD1 (6 bases). Trimming removed 4 bases at V and 14 bases at J, with 13 bases between. Germline assignment: CDR1 SGHKS and CDR2 YYEKEE (reference sequence). The CDR3 loop spans 11 amino acids. CDR3: CASSLRGQKYF. CDR3 nucleotides: TGTGCCAGCAGCCTCCGAGGACAGAAGTACTTC.

The rearrangement uses TRBV15 and TRBJ1-5, with 9 nucleotides matching TRBD1. The CDR3 has 16 amino acids. V shed 0 bases, J shed 7 bases, and the junction held 7 bases outside the gene matches. CDR1 is LNHNV and CDR2 is YYDKDF in the germline V gene (reference sequence). The CDR3 loop is CATSRDDGQGTQPQHF. The DNA of the CDR3 is TGTGCCACCAGCAGAGATGATGGACAGGGGACCCAGCCCCAGCATTTT.

The gene calls are TRBV6-1 and TRBJ1-5; D possibly corresponds to TRBD1 (6 bases). The germline V gene has CDR1 MNHNS and CDR2 SASEGT. This CDR3 has 16 amino acids. With 3 bases removed from V and 0 bases from J, the gap between germline ends came to 12 bases. CDR3 in DNA: TGTGCCAGCAGTGACAGGGGCCGCTATAGCAATCAGCCCCAGCATTTT. Encoded protein: CASSDRGRYSNQPQHF.

J is TRBJ2-7 and V is TRBV6-4; TRBD2 agrees at 11 bases. Germline-derived CDR1 and CDR2 are MRHNA and SNTAGT. This CDR3 contains 18 residues. V shed 5 bases, J shed 4 bases, and the junction held 16 bases outside the gene matches. This chain's CDR3 is CASSPRPPLAGAWYEQYF. For the CDR3, the DNA is TGTGCCAGCAGTCCGCGTCCACCACTAGCGGGAGCCTGGTACGAGCAGTACTTC.